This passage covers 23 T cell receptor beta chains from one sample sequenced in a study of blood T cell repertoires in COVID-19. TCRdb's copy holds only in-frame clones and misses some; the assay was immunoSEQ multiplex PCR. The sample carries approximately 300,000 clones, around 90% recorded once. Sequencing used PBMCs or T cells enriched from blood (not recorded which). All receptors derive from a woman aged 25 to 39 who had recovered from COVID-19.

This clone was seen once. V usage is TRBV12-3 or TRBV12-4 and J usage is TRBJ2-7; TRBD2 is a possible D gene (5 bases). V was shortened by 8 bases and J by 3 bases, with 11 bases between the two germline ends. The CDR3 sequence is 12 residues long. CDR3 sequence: CASARSGYEQYF. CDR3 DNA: TGTGCCAGCGCCCGAAGCGGCTACGAGCAGTACTTC.

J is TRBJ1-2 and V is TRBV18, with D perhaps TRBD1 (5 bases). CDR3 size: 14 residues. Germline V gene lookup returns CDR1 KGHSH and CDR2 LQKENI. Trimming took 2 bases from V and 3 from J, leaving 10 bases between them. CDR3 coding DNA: TGTGCCAGCTCACCAGGCGTAGGGGACTATGGCTACACCTTC. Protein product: CASSPGVGDYGYTF.

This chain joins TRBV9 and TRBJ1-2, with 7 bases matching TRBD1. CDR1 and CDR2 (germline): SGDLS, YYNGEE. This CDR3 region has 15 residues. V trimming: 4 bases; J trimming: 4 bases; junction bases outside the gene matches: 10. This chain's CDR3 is CASSTRTGTSYGYTF. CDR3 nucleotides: TGTGCCAGCAGCACCAGGACAGGAACCTCCTATGGCTACACCTTC.

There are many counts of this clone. The CDR3 spells CASTEVSNQPQHF. The CDR3 DNA is TGTGCCAGCACGGAGGTTAGCAATCAGCCCCAGCATTTT. The J gene is TRBJ1-5, the V gene TRBV2, with no clear D. CDR1 is SNHLY, CDR2 FYNNEI, per germline. This CDR3 contains 13 residues. V was shortened by 7 bases and J by 0 bases, with 7 bases between the two germline ends.

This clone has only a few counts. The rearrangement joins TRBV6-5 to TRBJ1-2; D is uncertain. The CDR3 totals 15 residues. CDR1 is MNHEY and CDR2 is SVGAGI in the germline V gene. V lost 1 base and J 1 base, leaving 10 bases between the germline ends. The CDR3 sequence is CASSYFTDYNYGYTF. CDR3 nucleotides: TGTGCCAGCAGTTACTTTACGGACTATAACTATGGCTACACCTTC.

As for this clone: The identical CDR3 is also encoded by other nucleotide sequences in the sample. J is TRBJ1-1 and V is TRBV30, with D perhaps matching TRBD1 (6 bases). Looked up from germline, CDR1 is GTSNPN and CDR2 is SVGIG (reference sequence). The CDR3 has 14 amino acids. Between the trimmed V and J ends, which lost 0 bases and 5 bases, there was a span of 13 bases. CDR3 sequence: CAWSVLQGGTEAFF. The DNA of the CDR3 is TGTGCCTGGAGTGTATTACAGGGCGGAACTGAAGCTTTCTTT.

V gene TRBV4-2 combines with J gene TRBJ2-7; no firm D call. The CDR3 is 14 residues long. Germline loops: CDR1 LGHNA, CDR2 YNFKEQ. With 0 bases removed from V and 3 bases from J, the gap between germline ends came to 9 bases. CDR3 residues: CASSQDSLFYEQYF. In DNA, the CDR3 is TGTGCCAGCAGCCAAGATTCGTTATTCTACGAGCAGTACTTC.

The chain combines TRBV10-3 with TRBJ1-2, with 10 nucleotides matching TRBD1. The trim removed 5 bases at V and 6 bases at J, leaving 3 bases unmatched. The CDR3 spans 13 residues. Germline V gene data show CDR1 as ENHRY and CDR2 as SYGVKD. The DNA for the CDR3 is TGTGCCATCAGTCAGGACAGGGGGAATGGCTACACCTTC. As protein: CAISQDRGNGYTF.

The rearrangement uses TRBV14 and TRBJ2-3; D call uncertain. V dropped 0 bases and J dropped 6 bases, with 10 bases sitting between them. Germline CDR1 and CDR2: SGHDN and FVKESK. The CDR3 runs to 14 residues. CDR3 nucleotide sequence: TGTGCCAGCAGCCAAGAGGCCTTTTATGATACGCAGTATTTT. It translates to CASSQEAFYDTQYF.

The DNA of the CDR3 is TGTGCCAGCAGCCCCAGAGCGGGCGACTCGTCGGATACGCAGTATTTT. Its protein is CASSPRAGDSSDTQYF. The chain joins TRBV9 to TRBJ2-3; TRBD2 might be the D (6 bases). Trimming left V 4 bases short and J 6 bases short, with 21 bases between. The CDR3 totals 16 residues. Germline CDR1 is SGDLS and CDR2 is YYNGEE.

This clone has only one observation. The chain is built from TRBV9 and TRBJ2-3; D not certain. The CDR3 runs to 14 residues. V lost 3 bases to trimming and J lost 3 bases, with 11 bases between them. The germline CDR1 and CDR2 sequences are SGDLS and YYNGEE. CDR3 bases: TGTGCCAGCAGCGGCCAACCTAGGACAGATACGCAGTATTTT. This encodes CASSGQPRTDTQYF. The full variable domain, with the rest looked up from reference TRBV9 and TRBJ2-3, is DSGVTQTPKHLITATGQRVTLRCSPRSGDLSVYWYQQSLDQGLQFLIQYYNGEERAKGNILERFSAQQFPDLHSELNLSSLELGDSALYFCASSGQPRTDTQYFGPGTRLTVL.

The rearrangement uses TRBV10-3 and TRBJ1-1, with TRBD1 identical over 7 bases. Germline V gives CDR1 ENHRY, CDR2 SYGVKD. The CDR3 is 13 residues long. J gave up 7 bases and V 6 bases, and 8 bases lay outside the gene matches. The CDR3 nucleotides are TGTGCCATCAGGAACGAGGGGGCGGGTGAAGCTTTCTTT. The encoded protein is CAIRNEGAGEAFF.

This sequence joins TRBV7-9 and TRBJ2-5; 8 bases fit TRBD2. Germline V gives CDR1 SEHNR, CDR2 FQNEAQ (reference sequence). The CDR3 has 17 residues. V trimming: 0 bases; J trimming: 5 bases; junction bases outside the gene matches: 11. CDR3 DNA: TGTGCCAGCAGCTTAGCCTTCGACCGGGGGGGCGTGGAGACCCAGTACTTC. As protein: CASSLAFDRGGVETQYF.

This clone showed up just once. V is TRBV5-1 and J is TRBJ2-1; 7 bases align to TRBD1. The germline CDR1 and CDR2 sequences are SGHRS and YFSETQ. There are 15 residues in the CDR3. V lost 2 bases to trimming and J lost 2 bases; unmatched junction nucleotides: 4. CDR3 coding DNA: TGCGCCAGCAGCTTAACCGGGACAGCCTACAATGAGCAGTTCTTC. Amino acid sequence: CASSLTGTAYNEQFF. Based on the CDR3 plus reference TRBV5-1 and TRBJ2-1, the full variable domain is KAGVTQTPRYLIKTRGQQVTLSCSPISGHRSVSWYQQTPGQGLQFLFEYFSETQRNKGNFPGRFSGRQFSNSRSEMNVSTLELGDSALYLCASSLTGTAYNEQFFGPGTRLTVL.

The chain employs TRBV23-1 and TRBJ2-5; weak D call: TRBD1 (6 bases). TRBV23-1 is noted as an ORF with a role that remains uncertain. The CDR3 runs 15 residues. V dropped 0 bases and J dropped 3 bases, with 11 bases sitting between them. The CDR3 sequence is CASSQSRQVKETQYF. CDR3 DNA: TGCGCCAGCAGTCAATCGAGACAGGTCAAAGAGACCCAGTACTTC.

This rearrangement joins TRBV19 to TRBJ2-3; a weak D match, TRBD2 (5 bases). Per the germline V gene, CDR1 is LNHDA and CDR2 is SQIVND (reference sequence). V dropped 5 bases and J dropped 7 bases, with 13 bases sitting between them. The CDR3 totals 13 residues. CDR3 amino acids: CASSLSSTNTQYF. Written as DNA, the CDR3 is TGTGCCAGTAGTCTCTCTAGCACGAATACGCAGTATTTT.

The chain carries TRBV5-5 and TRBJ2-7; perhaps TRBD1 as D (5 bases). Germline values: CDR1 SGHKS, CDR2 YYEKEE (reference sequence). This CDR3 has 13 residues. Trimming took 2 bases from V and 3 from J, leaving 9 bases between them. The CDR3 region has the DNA TGTGCCAGCAGCTTTCGGACACTCTACGAGCAGTACTTC. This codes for CASSFRTLYEQYF. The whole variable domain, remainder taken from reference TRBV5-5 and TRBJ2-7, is DAGVTQSPTHLIKTRGQQVTLRCSPISGHKSVSWYQQVLGQGPQFIFQYYEKEERGRGNFPDRFSARQFPNYSSELNVNALLLGDSALYLCASSFRTLYEQYFGPGTRLTVT.

CDR3 amino acids: CASSQDPSGAYEQYF. Here the CDR3 DNA reads TGCGCCAGCAGCCAAGACCCTAGCGGGGCCTACGAGCAGTACTTC. V gene TRBV4-1 combines with J gene TRBJ2-7; TRBD2 matches at 9 bases. Germline V gives CDR1 MGHRA, CDR2 YSYEKL. The length of the CDR3 is 15 residues. The V gene end was trimmed by 0 bases and the J gene end by 2 bases; junction bases not matched to a gene: 2.

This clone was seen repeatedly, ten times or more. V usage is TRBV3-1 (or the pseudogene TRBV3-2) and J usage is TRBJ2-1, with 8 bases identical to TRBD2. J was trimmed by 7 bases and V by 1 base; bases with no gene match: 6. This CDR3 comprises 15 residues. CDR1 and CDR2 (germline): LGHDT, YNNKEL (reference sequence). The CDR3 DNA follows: TGTGCCAGCAGCCAAGGACCGGGACTAGTTAATGAGCAGTTCTTC. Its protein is CASSQGPGLVNEQFF.

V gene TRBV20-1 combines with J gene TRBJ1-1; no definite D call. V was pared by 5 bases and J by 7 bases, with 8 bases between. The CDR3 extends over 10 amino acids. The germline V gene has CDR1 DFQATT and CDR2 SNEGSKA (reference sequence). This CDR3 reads CSALRNEAFF. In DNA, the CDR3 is TGCAGTGCTCTCAGAAATGAAGCTTTCTTT.

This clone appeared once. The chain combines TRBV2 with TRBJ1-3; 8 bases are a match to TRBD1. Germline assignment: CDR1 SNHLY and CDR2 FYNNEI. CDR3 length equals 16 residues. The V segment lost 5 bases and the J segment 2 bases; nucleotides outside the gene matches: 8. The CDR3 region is CASSQTGVNAGNTIYF. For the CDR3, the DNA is TGTGCCAGCAGTCAGACAGGGGTTAACGCTGGAAACACCATATATTTT.

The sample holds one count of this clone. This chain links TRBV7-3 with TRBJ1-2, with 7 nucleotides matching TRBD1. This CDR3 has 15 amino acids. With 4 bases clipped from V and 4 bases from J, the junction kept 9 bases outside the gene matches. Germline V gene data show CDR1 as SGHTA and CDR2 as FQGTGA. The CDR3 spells CASSSTGALGYGYTF. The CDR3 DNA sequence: TGTGCCAGCAGCTCAACAGGGGCGCTCGGCTATGGCTACACCTTC.

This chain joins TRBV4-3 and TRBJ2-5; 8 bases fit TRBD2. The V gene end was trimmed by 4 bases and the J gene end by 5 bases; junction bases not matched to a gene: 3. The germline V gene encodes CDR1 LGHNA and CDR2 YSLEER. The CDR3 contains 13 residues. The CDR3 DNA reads TGCGCCAGCAGCCCAGGGACTAGTGAGACCCAGTACTTC. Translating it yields CASSPGTSETQYF.